The 28 T cell receptor beta chains below were found in one sample sequenced in a study of relationships among human T cell subsets. Th1 cells were collected as flow-through following bead selections for CD25, CD56 and CD294. Semiquantitative ARM-PCR amplified T cell receptor alpha and beta CDR3 regions from mRNA. Tagged nested gene-specific primers were used first, then communal superprimers amplified exponentially. TCRdb re-analysed the multiplex PCR reads in MiXCR, keeping a single row per CDR3 protein. This table has roughly 13,000 distinct CDR3 sequences, approximately 67% appearing once. The source material was CD4+ Th1 cells sorted from blood. The source is a man aged 40-55 years in good health.

This chain uses TRBV12-3 or TRBV12-4 with TRBJ2-1; 10 nucleotides line up with TRBD1. This CDR3 spans 15 amino acids. V lost 3 bases and J lost 2; bases outside the gene matches: 1. The CDR3 bases are TGTGCCAGCAGTTTGGGACAGGGGACCTACAATGAGCAGTTCTTC. Translation: CASSLGQGTYNEQFF.

The chain links TRBV11-2 to TRBJ2-1; D is undetermined. The CDR3 has 12 amino acids. Trimming took off 5 bases at V and 9 bases at J, with 11 bases between the two ends. From germline, CDR1 is SGHAT and CDR2 FQNNGV. CDR3 sequence: CASSLNLGEQFF. In DNA form, the CDR3 reads TGTGCCAGCAGCCTTAATCTGGGTGAGCAGTTCTTC.

J is TRBJ1-1 and V is TRBV30, with TRBD1 as a possible D gene (6 bases). The V gene lost 2 bases and the J gene lost 12 bases, with 13 bases spanning the gap. The CDR3 has 11 residues. Germline lookup yields CDR1 GTSNPN and CDR2 SVGIG (reference sequence). The CDR3 DNA reads as TGTGCCTGGAGTCGACAGAGGGGGTCTTTCTTT. Protein product: CAWSRQRGSFF.

This clonotype has only one observation. This chain links TRBV5-1 with TRBJ1-1, with 7 bases aligning to TRBD1. The germline CDR1 and CDR2 sequences are SGHRS and YFSETQ. The CDR3 runs 13 residues. V lost 4 bases, J lost 4 bases, and 4 bases stayed unmatched. The CDR3 nucleotides are TGCGCCAGCAGCCGGGCAGGGGGCACTGAAGCTTTCTTT. It is translated as CASSRAGGTEAFF.

This chain uses TRBV11-2 with TRBJ2-7; TRBD2 aligns across 8 bases. With 5 bases clipped from V and 5 bases from J, the junction kept 5 bases outside the gene matches. The CDR3 extends over 13 amino acids. Germline V CDR1 and CDR2: SGHAT, FQNNGV. The CDR3, as DNA: TGTGCCAGCAGCAAGGGACTAGAAAACGAGCAGTACTTC. Protein product: CASSKGLENEQYF.

This rearrangement joins TRBV5-1 to TRBJ2-5, with 11 bases aligning to TRBD1. Germline V gives CDR1 SGHRS, CDR2 YFSETQ. Trimming at V came to 4 bases and at J to 5 bases, leaving 7 bases not matched to a gene. This CDR3 has 15 amino acids. The CDR3 protein is CASSGWDRGNETQYF. CDR3 nucleotide sequence: TGCGCCAGCAGCGGATGGGACAGGGGGAACGAGACCCAGTACTTC.

This clonotype was seen a single time. The chain links TRBV28 to TRBJ2-7; 8 nucleotides line up with TRBD1. This CDR3 region has 15 residues. V shed 4 bases and J 1 base; nucleotides not matched to a gene: 6. The germline V gene encodes CDR1 MDHEN and CDR2 SYDVKM. The CDR3 loop is CASSSGGEFSYEQYF. In DNA, the CDR3 is TGTGCCAGCAGTTCAGGGGGCGAATTTTCCTACGAGCAGTACTTC. Together with reference TRBV28 and TRBJ2-7, the CDR3 gives the full variable domain: DVKVTQSSRYLVKRTGEKVFLECVQDMDHENMFWYRQDPGLGLRLIYFSYDVKMKEKGDIPEGYSVSREKKERFSLILESASTNQTSMYLCASSSGGEFSYEQYFGPGTRLTVT.

The rearrangement links TRBV12-3 or TRBV12-4 to TRBJ1-2, with 8 bases aligning to TRBD1. With 6 bases clipped from V and 8 bases from J, the junction kept 8 bases outside the gene matches. The length of the CDR3 is 13 residues. CDR3 loop: CASSSGGAWGYTF. The DNA of the CDR3 is TGTGCCAGCAGCTCAGGGGGCGCCTGGGGCTACACCTTC.

V and J are TRBV28 and TRBJ1-3; a possible D gene is TRBD1 (6 bases). CDR1 MDHEN and CDR2 SYDVKM come from the germline V gene. CDR3 size: 16 residues. The V end was cut by 1 base, the J end by 1 base, with 11 bases between. Written as DNA, the CDR3 is TGTGCCAGCAGTTTATTTGGGGGCTCATCTGGAAACACCATATATTTT. Protein sequence: CASSLFGGSSGNTIYF.

CDR3 DNA: TGTGCTAGTGGTTTTGCGGGAGGGGACACTGAAGCTTTCTTT. Protein product: CASGFAGGDTEAFF. The V call is TRBV12-5, the J call TRBJ1-1; TRBD1 is a possible D gene (5 bases). Germline CDR1 reads LGHNT; CDR2 reads FRNRAP. The CDR3 length is 14 residues. Trimming stripped 3 bases from V and 3 bases from J, with 11 bases between.

This clonotype was seen more than once but under ten times. The rearrangement uses TRBV20-1 and TRBJ2-3; 9 bases line up with TRBD2. J gave up 5 bases and V 2 bases, and 8 bases lay outside the gene matches. CDR3 length equals 15 residues. Looked up from germline, CDR1 is DFQATT and CDR2 is SNEGSKA (reference sequence). The CDR3 DNA is TGCAGTGCTAGATCCCAGCGGGGGGTCCTAGATACGCAGTATTTT. Translated, it gives CSARSQRGVLDTQYF.

This clonotype has a handful of counts. The chain employs TRBV12-3 or TRBV12-4 and TRBJ2-1; D may be TRBD1 or TRBD2 (5 bases each). The CDR3 spans 14 residues. Trimming pared 1 base from V and 8 bases from J, leaving 12 bases between. In nucleotides, the CDR3 is TGTGCCAGCAGTTTAGTTCATCGGGGCGATGAGCAGTTCTTC. As protein: CASSLVHRGDEQFF.

The chain carries TRBV20-1 and TRBJ2-5; D is possibly TRBD1 or TRBD2 (5 bases each). In germline, CDR1 is DFQATT, CDR2 SNEGSKA (reference sequence). V was cut by 6 bases and J by 1 base, with 12 bases left in between. The CDR3 extends over 13 amino acids. The CDR3 is CSAQDGGQETQYF. CDR3 nucleotide sequence: TGCAGTGCCCAAGATGGGGGCCAAGAGACCCAGTACTTC.

The V gene is TRBV5-6, the J gene TRBJ1-2; D might be TRBD1 (5 bases). Between the trimmed V and J ends, which lost 4 bases and 1 base, there was a span of 11 bases. The length of the CDR3 is 14 residues. Germline V gene lookup returns CDR1 SGHDT and CDR2 YYEEEE. CDR3 protein: CASSRGQNNYGYTF. The CDR3 nucleotides read TGTGCCAGCAGCCGGGGCCAGAATAACTATGGCTACACCTTC.

About this clonotype: Germline and junction disagree at one end, which may indicate a read error. V and J are TRBV11-2 and TRBJ2-3; TRBD2 aligns across 11 bases. The CDR3 extends over 15 amino acids. Germline assignment: CDR1 SGHAT and CDR2 FQNNGV. As DNA, the CDR3 is TGTGCCAGCAGTTTAGCGGGGGGGAGCACAGATACGCAGTATTTT. It is translated as CASSLAGGSTDTQYF.

This clonotype was seen more than once but under ten times. The chain employs TRBV11-2 and TRBJ2-7; D is unclear. The CDR3 extends over 12 amino acids. Trimming took 1 base from V and 6 from J, leaving 7 bases between them. Germline assignment: CDR1 SGHAT and CDR2 FQNNGV. The CDR3 bases are TGTGCCAGCAGCTTAGTGATTTCCGAGCAGTACTTC. Its translation: CASSLVISEQYF. The full variable domain, rest sourced from reference TRBV11-2 and TRBJ2-7, is EAGVAQSPRYKIIEKRQSVAFWCNPISGHATLYWYQQILGQGPKLLIQFQNNGVVDDSQLPKDRFSAERLKGVDSTLKIQPAKLEDSAVYLCASSLVISEQYFGPGTRLTVT.

This chain links TRBV11-2 with TRBJ2-7, with D perhaps matching TRBD1 (6 bases). The germline V gene encodes CDR1 SGHAT and CDR2 FQNNGV. Trimming stripped 4 bases from V and 2 bases from J, with 12 bases between. CDR3 length: 14 amino acids. The CDR3 DNA sequence: TGTGCCAGCAGCTACCTGGACAGTCCCTACGAGCAGTACTTC. Its protein product is CASSYLDSPYEQYF. The whole variable domain, filled in from reference TRBV11-2 and TRBJ2-7, reads EAGVAQSPRYKIIEKRQSVAFWCNPISGHATLYWYQQILGQGPKLLIQFQNNGVVDDSQLPKDRFSAERLKGVDSTLKIQPAKLEDSAVYLCASSYLDSPYEQYFGPGTRLTVT.

The V gene is TRBV21-1, the J gene TRBJ2-7; TRBD2, the table's D call, was not compared with the DNA. TRBV21-1 constitutes a pseudogene. The CDR3 extends over 14 amino acids. CDR3 sequence: CASSKGEHSYEQYF. DNA for the CDR3: TGTGCCAGCAGCAAAGGGGAGCACTCCTACGAGCAGTACTTC.

On this clonotype itself: At one of its ends the junction is not consistent with the germline gene, which may arise from a read error. The chain combines TRBV5-6 with TRBJ1-2; D is possibly TRBD1 (5 bases). Looked up from germline, CDR1 is SGHDT and CDR2 is YYEEEE. The CDR3 spans 14 residues. CDR3 protein: CASTWGRANYGYTF. CDR3 sequence (DNA): TGCGCCAGCACCTGGGGCAGAGCTAACTATGGCTACACCTTC.

The chain employs TRBV25-1 and TRBJ1-5, with D unresolved. The germline gives CDR1 MGHDK, CDR2 SYGVNS. Trimming left V 4 bases short and J 3 bases short, with 10 bases between. The CDR3 has 14 residues. The DNA for the CDR3 is TGTGCCAGCAGTGGGATTGATACCAATCAGCCCCAGCATTTT. Amino acids: CASSGIDTNQPQHF. Complete variable domain (other parts from reference TRBV25-1 and TRBJ1-5): EADIYQTPRYLVIGTGKKITLECSQTMGHDKMYWYQQDPGMELHLIHYSYGVNSTEKGDLSSESTVSRIRTEHFPLTLESARPSHTSQYLCASSGIDTNQPQHFGDGTRLSIL.

The V and J genes are TRBV6-5 and TRBJ2-3; weak D call: TRBD1 (6 bases). V dropped 0 bases and J dropped 0 bases, with 13 bases sitting between them. This CDR3 spans 17 amino acids. Germline V gene data show CDR1 as MNHEY and CDR2 as SVGAGI. In DNA, the CDR3 is TGTGCCAGCAGTTACTCGGGACAAGGCACTAGCACAGATACGCAGTATTTT. This codes for CASSYSGQGTSTDTQYF.

On this clonotype itself: Sequence at one end of the junction differs from germline and may be a read error. The chain has TRBV2 and TRBJ2-7, with D possibly TRBD2 on 5 matching bases. The CDR3 has 12 amino acids. Germline CDR1 is SNHLY and CDR2 is FYNNEI. CDR3 nucleotide sequence: TGTGCCAGCAGTTTAGCGCTGAGCACCGCGGATTTC. Residues: CASSLALSTADF.

The CDR3 DNA reads as TGCGCCAGCAGTGAGGGGCCAGGGGTTCCCTACGAGCAGTACTTC. Residues: CASSEGPGVPYEQYF. The V and J genes are TRBV10-2 and TRBJ2-7; D possibly corresponds to TRBD1 (6 bases). The V gene lost 2 bases and the J gene lost 2 bases, with 13 bases spanning the gap. Germline CDR1 is WSHSY and CDR2 is SAAADI. The CDR3 runs 15 residues.

This clonotype was observed a few times. The gene calls are TRBV11-2 and TRBJ2-3; D is unclear. From germline, CDR1 is SGHAT and CDR2 FQNNGV. CDR3 size: 14 residues. The V gene lost 1 base and the J gene lost 4 bases, with 9 bases spanning the gap. CDR3 bases: TGTGCCAGCAGCTTAGGCACCTTCCCAGATACGCAGTATTTT. Its translation: CASSLGTFPDTQYF.

The chain recombines TRBV28 with TRBJ2-7; TRBD2 is a possible D gene (6 bases). The CDR3 totals 14 residues. The germline CDR1 and CDR2 sequences are MDHEN and SYDVKM. Between the trimmed V and J ends, which lost 4 bases and 6 bases, there was a span of 16 bases. The CDR3 region is CASSWGLALSEQYF. In DNA form, the CDR3 reads TGTGCCAGCAGTTGGGGACTGGCACTCAGCGAGCAGTACTTC.

This sequence joins TRBV19 and TRBJ2-1, with 10 positions matching TRBD2. V lost 1 base and J lost 4; bases outside the gene matches: 1. The CDR3 spans 15 residues. CDR1 LNHDA and CDR2 SQIVND come from the germline V gene (reference sequence). The CDR3 bases are TGTGCCAGTAGTATAGCTAGCGGGAGTTACAATGAGCAGTTCTTC. Translated, it gives CASSIASGSYNEQFF. Combining the CDR3 with reference TRBV19 and TRBJ2-1 gives the whole variable domain DGGITQSPKYLFRKEGQNVTLSCEQNLNHDAMYWYRQDPGQGLRLIYYSQIVNDFQKGDIAEGYSVSREKKESFPLTVTSAQKNPTAFYLCASSIASGSYNEQFFGPGTRLTVL.

The CDR3 DNA is TGTGCCAGCAGTCCCGGACTAGCGGGAGCCTACGAGCAGTACTTC. Amino acids: CASSPGLAGAYEQYF. The chain is built from TRBV28 and TRBJ2-7; 13 bases agree with TRBD2. The CDR3 is made up of 15 amino acids. V trimming: 5 bases; J trimming: 2 bases; junction bases outside the gene matches: 3. Germline CDR1 and CDR2: MDHEN and SYDVKM.

CDR3 protein: CASSLMAGAYNEQFF. CDR3 coding DNA: TGCGCCAGCAGCTTGATGGCGGGAGCCTACAATGAGCAGTTCTTC. This rearrangement joins TRBV5-1 to TRBJ2-1, with 7 bases identical to TRBD2. The V and J ends lost 1 base and 2 bases, in that order; junction bases with no gene match: 3. The CDR3 sequence is 15 residues long. Germline CDR1 and CDR2: SGHRS and YFSETQ.